This TCR beta chain was profiled in a study of blood T cell repertoires in COVID-19. Overall study context: Samples representing acute and convalescent COVID-19 were sourced from the United States, Italy and Spain.

The data were produced by immunoSEQ multiplex PCR, yet TCRdb's version contains in-frame clones alone and is incomplete. In the table there are under 150,000 clones, 79% of which are singletons. The CDR3 totals 14 residues. After removal of 2 bases from V and 8 bases from J, the junction contained 7 bases not matched to a gene. Germline values: CDR1 ENHRY, CDR2 SYGVKD. This TCR was recovered from a man aged 45 to 65 with active or convalescent COVID-19. The source material was peripheral blood. The chain links TRBV10-3 to TRBJ1-1; 8 bases line up with TRBD1. CDR3 in amino acids: CAISEPGQGIEAFF. The CDR3 coding sequence is TGTGCCATCAGTGAGCCAGGACAGGGAATAGAAGCTTTCTTT.